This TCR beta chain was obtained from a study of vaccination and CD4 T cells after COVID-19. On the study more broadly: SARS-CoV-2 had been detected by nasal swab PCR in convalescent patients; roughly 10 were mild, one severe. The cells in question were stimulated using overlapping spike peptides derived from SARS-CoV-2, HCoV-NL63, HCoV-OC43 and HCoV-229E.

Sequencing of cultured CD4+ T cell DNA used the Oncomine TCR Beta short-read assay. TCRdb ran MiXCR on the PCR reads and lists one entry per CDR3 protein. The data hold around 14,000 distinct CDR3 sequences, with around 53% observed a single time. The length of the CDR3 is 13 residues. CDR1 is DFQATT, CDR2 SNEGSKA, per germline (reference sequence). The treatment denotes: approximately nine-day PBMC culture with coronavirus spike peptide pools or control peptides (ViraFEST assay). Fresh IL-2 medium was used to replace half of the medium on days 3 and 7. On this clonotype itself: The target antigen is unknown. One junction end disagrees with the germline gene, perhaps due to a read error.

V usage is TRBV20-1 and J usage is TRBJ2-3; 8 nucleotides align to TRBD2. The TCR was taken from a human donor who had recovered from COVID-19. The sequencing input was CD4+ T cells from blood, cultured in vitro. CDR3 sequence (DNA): TGCAGTGCCCTCCCCAGCGGGAGACGTACGCATTATTTT. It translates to CSALPSGRRTHYF.